This record looks at one T cell receptor beta chain sequence and its context. This clone was observed once. Its recognized antigen is unknown. There are no base qualities to consult, and no much larger clone falls within one base. The immunoSEQ Assay, a bias-controlled multiplex PCR, was used to amplify TCRbeta CDR3 regions from genomic DNA. Per the authors' processing: The number of nucleated cells in each sample was estimated from the amplification of reference gene primers within the assay. To quantify the absolute abundance of each unique TCRbeta CDR3 rearrangement, sequence reads were collapsed and filtered. For each sample, productive Simpson clonality was calculated by taking the square root of Simpson's diversity index across productive rearrangements. As stored in TCRdb, this immuneACCESS dataset retains in-frame rearrangements with V and J assigned. A fraction of the clones does not appear; measured against another copy, unresolved V genes explain less than half of the discrepancy, and the remainder lacks a known reason. V, J and clone size were drawn from that table, and D and trimming were deduced from the DNA. The sample includes a few hundred thousand clones, with about 91% observed a single time. The ten biggest clones cover around 1.6% of the sample.

One collaborating source in Seattle enrolled patients during active infection and followed them longitudinally through the course of disease. Whole blood was collected in K2EDTA tubes by collaborating institutions according to the institutions' own protocols. Collaborator samples were shipped for TCRbeta analysis as frozen whole blood, isolated PBMCs, or DNA extracted from either sample type. The record originates from a study of blood T cell repertoires in COVID-19 (dated by TCRdb to the early 2020s). Describing the broader study: Collaborator samples came from the United States, Italy and Spain and covered acute and convalescent phases of COVID-19. The material from the prospective study consisted of cDNA or gDNA derived from T cells, B-cell-depleted T cells, or PBMCs. Deeply sampled blood TCRbeta repertoires from subjects exposed to, actively infected with, or recovered from COVID-19 were included in the dataset. The repertoires were made available in a free public database intended to serve as a resource for research on the immune response to SARS-CoV-2. The samples were drawn from two sources: the first 160 participants of the ongoing ImmuneRACE study, and 1,000 to 1,500 subjects contributed by 6 global collaborators. Nearly every sample came with metadata listing a de-identified subject ID, COVID-19 status, age in years and sex. Where available, HLA class I and class II types were taken from metadata supplied by the sample provider and were not determined by assay-based typing.

What the study reported, not specific to this receptor: The quantity of clinical and demographic metadata differed by source and by participant and was supplied without curation.

The germline V gene encodes CDR1 SGHTA and CDR2 FQGNSA. V ends up 6 bases short and J 4 bases short, with an unmatched junction base count of 7. The CDR3 runs 14 residues from the cysteine to the phenylalanine. The sequence is cut down to CDR3 DNA, 42 bases in frame from base 1. The chain uses TRBV7-2 and TRBJ1-2; 8 nucleotides in the junction match TRBD1. Specimen: peripheral blood. The TCR comes from a woman aged 30 to 39 with COVID-19, enrolled during active disease. The CDR3 region reads CASSMQGASYGYTF. Here is the DNA: TGTGCCAGCAGTATGCAGGGGGCGTCCTATGGCTACACCTTC. Where the CDR3 stops, the reference TRBV7-2 and TRBJ1-2 genes take over; the full variable domain is GAGVSQSPSNKVTEKGKDVELRCDPISGHTALYWYRQSLGQGLEFLIYFQGNSAPDKSGLPSDRFSAERTGGSVSTLTIQRTQQEDSAVYLCASSMQGASYGYTFGSGTRLTVV.